The 19 T cell receptor beta chains reported below all come from one sample, sequenced in a study of blood T cell repertoires in COVID-19. Assay used: immunoSEQ multiplex PCR; TCRdb lists only in-frame clones, some missing. The sample yields some 320,000 clones, roughly 85% seen once. Sequenced input: peripheral blood. The receptors were gathered from a human donor in a cohort sampled during active COVID-19.

V is TRBV12-5 and J is TRBJ2-3; D is uncertain. V was clipped by 0 bases and J by 5 bases, with 9 bases between them. Germline-derived CDR1 and CDR2 are LGHNT and FRNRAP. The CDR3 is 14 residues long. CDR3 bases: TGTGCTAGTGGTTTGGTCTCCGAGGAAGATACGCAGTATTTT. This codes for CASGLVSEEDTQYF.

The chain has TRBV5-1 and TRBJ1-2; 7 nucleotides agree with TRBD1. V lost 3 bases and J lost 0; bases outside the gene matches: 2. Germline assignment: CDR1 SGHRS and CDR2 YFSETQ. The CDR3 is 14 amino acids. The CDR3 sequence: CASSSRGSNYGYTF. The CDR3 DNA reads TGCGCCAGCAGCTCCAGGGGGTCTAACTATGGCTACACCTTC.

Note on this clone: The sample carries other DNA sequences with the same CDR3. The rearrangement links TRBV6-5 to TRBJ1-2, with unresolved D. V gave up 6 bases and J gave up 0 bases, with 8 bases separating them. The V gene's germline CDR1 is MNHEY and CDR2 SVGAGI. This CDR3 is 13 amino acids long. CDR3 sequence (DNA): TGTGCCAGCAGAGTGTCGGCTAACTATGGCTACACCTTC. As protein: CASRVSANYGYTF.

V usage is TRBV7-9 and J usage is TRBJ1-1; D possibly corresponds to TRBD1 (6 bases). This CDR3 spans 17 amino acids. CDR1 and CDR2 (germline): SEHNR, FQNEAQ (reference sequence). Trimming cost V 1 base and J 4 bases, with 19 bases left between them. The CDR3 is CASSLDPGHTVGTEAFF. The DNA of the CDR3 is TGTGCCAGCAGCTTAGATCCGGGACATACGGTGGGCACTGAAGCTTTCTTT.

The J gene is TRBJ1-1, the V gene TRBV15; TRBD1 might be the D (5 bases). Germline V gene lookup returns CDR1 LNHNV and CDR2 YYDKDF (reference sequence). Trimming stripped 0 bases from V and 7 bases from J, with 9 bases between. The CDR3 is 13 amino acids. For the CDR3, the DNA is TGTGCCACCAGCAGAGATCGCCAGGGTGAAGCTTTCTTT. This codes for CATSRDRQGEAFF.

V usage is TRBV29-1 and J usage is TRBJ1-2; TRBD1 agrees at 8 bases. CDR1 and CDR2 (germline): SQVTM, ANQGSEA. V shed 7 bases and J 4 bases; nucleotides not matched to a gene: 20. The CDR3 consists of 17 residues. The CDR3 coding sequence is TGCAGCGGATGTTGTAGCCCTCAGGGGGCCGTGGGCTATGGCTACACCTTC. Translation gives CSGCCSPQGAVGYGYTF. Full variable domain (missing parts from reference TRBV29-1 and TRBJ1-2): SAVISQKPSRDICQRGTSLTIQCQVDSQVTMMFWYRQQPGQSLTLIATANQGSEATYESGFVIDKFPISRPNLTFSTLTVSNMSPEDSSIYLCSGCCSPQGAVGYGYTFGSGTRLTVV.

This chain uses TRBV19 with TRBJ1-2; 9 nucleotides line up with TRBD1. Germline V gene sequence: CDR1 LNHDA, CDR2 SQIVND (reference sequence). CDR3 length equals 12 residues. Germline trimming cut 8 bases from V and 2 bases from J; bases unmatched to any gene: 0. The CDR3 here is CASDRGNYGYTF. CDR3 nucleotide sequence: TGTGCCAGTGACAGGGGGAACTATGGCTACACCTTC. Full variable domain (rest looked up from reference TRBV19 and TRBJ1-2): DGGITQSPKYLFRKEGQNVTLSCEQNLNHDAMYWYRQDPGQGLRLIYYSQIVNDFQKGDIAEGYSVSREKKESFPLTVTSAQKNPTAFYLCASDRGNYGYTFGSGTRLTVV.

This clone appeared many times. This chain links TRBV3-1 (or the pseudogene TRBV3-2) with TRBJ2-7; tentative D call: TRBD1 (5 bases). The CDR3 has 14 amino acids. Deletions cut 0 bases from V and 6 bases from J, with 12 bases between. Germline CDR1 LGHDT, CDR2 YNNKEL (reference sequence). CDR3 region: CASSQDAGSAEQYF. The CDR3 nucleotides read TGTGCCAGCAGCCAAGATGCAGGGTCCGCCGAGCAGTACTTC.

The chain recombines TRBV15 with TRBJ1-4; D not certain. Trimming pared 0 bases from V and 9 bases from J, leaving 11 bases between. Germline CDR1 and CDR2: LNHNV and YYDKDF (reference sequence). The CDR3 sequence is 14 residues long. CDR3 region: CATSRDVEDKKLFF. Written as DNA, the CDR3 is TGTGCCACCAGCAGAGATGTGGAGGATAAAAAACTGTTTTTT. Full variable domain (outside the CDR3, taken from reference TRBV15 and TRBJ1-4): DAMVIQNPRYQVTQFGKPVTLSCSQTLNHNVMYWYQQKSSQAPKLLFHYYDKDFNNEADTPDNFQSRRPNTSFCFLDIRSPGLGDTAMYLCATSRDVEDKKLFFGSGTQLSVL.

The V call is TRBV18, the J call TRBJ2-7; a weak D match, TRBD1 (5 bases). The germline V and J ends were trimmed by 2 bases and 0 bases, with 8 bases remaining between them. The CDR3 covers 14 residues. Germline lookup yields CDR1 KGHSH and CDR2 LQKENI. CDR3 loop: CASSPRGSSYEQYF. The CDR3 coding sequence is TGTGCCAGCTCACCAAGGGGATCCTCCTACGAGCAGTACTTC.

V and J are TRBV24-1 and TRBJ2-3; D might be TRBD2 (7 bases). Trimming stripped 10 bases from V and 4 bases from J, with 17 bases between. CDR3 length equals 14 residues. Looked up from germline, CDR1 is KGHDR and CDR2 is SFDVKD. The CDR3 DNA sequence: TGTGCCACGAGTAGGGGGGGCGGGGCAGATACGCAGTATTTT. Amino acid sequence: CATSRGGGADTQYF.

This clone was counted a few times. The V gene is TRBV6-5, the J gene TRBJ1-2; the D is unclear. Trimming left V 5 bases short and J 1 base short, with 14 bases between. The CDR3 has 15 amino acids. Germline lookup yields CDR1 MNHEY and CDR2 SVGAGI. CDR3 sequence: CASSPRAAGNYGYTF. CDR3 in DNA: TGTGCCAGCAGTCCCCGGGCAGCGGGTAACTATGGCTACACCTTC.

This rearrangement joins TRBV7-3 to TRBJ2-7, with D possibly TRBD2 on 7 matching bases. Germline CDR1 reads SGHTA; CDR2 reads FQGTGA. The V end was cut by 0 bases, the J end by 4 bases, with 13 bases between. CDR3 length: 15 residues. Here the CDR3 DNA reads TGTGCCAGCAGCTTAACGGGCGGGGGCGAATACGAGCAGTACTTC. It is translated as CASSLTGGGEYEQYF.

A single count supports this clone. The rearrangement uses TRBV10-2 and TRBJ2-1, with 14 bases matching TRBD2. The junction had 7 bases not matched to a gene; V was cut back by 6 bases and J by 9 bases. From germline, CDR1 is WSHSY and CDR2 SAAADI. The CDR3 length is 15 residues. The CDR3 is CASSRLAGGPGEQFF. Here the CDR3 DNA reads TGCGCCAGCAGCCGACTAGCGGGGGGGCCAGGTGAGCAGTTCTTC.

This chain connects TRBV6-5 to TRBJ1-5; D gene ambiguous. CDR1 and CDR2 from the germline V gene are MNHEY and SVGAGI. The CDR3 runs 13 residues. The V end was cut by 2 bases, the J end by 4 bases, with 6 bases between. In DNA, the CDR3 is TGTGCCAGCAGTTACAGGCGGAATCAGCCCCAGCATTTT. This gives the protein CASSYRRNQPQHF.

This clone was seen once. This sequence joins TRBV4-1 and TRBJ2-7; weak D call: TRBD1 (5 bases). Germline V CDR1 and CDR2: MGHRA, YSYEKL. This CDR3 region has 17 residues. Trimming took off 3 bases at V and 1 base at J, with 19 bases between the two ends. The CDR3 reads CASSHMLGIAGSYEQYF. CDR3 sequence (DNA): TGCGCCAGCAGCCACATGTTAGGTATTGCAGGGTCCTACGAGCAGTACTTC.

The rearrangement links TRBV27 to TRBJ2-4; no clear D gene. The germline V gene encodes CDR1 MNHEY and CDR2 SMNVEV (reference sequence). The germline V and J ends were trimmed by 4 bases and 1 base, with 14 bases remaining between them. The CDR3 sequence is 16 residues long. The CDR3 is CASSSLGGRAKNIQYF. In nucleotides, the CDR3 is TGTGCCAGCAGTTCCCTCGGTGGTCGGGCCAAAAACATTCAGTACTTC.

This chain connects TRBV5-6 to TRBJ1-1, with D uncertain. The CDR3 is 12 residues long. The germline V gene has CDR1 SGHDT and CDR2 YYEEEE. The germline V and J ends were trimmed by 8 bases and 1 base, with 9 bases remaining between them. DNA of the CDR3: TGTGCCAGGATGGGAGAGAACACTGAAGCTTTCTTT. Protein: CARMGENTEAFF. Complete variable domain (other parts from reference TRBV5-6 and TRBJ1-1): DAGVTQSPTHLIKTRGQQVTLRCSPKSGHDTVSWYQQALGQGPQFIFQYYEEEERQRGNFPDRFSGHQFPNYSSELNVNALLLGDSALYLCARMGENTEAFFGQGTRLTVV.

The rearrangement joins TRBV18 to TRBJ2-7; 8 bases map to TRBD1. The germline CDR1 and CDR2 sequences are KGHSH and LQKENI. V dropped 3 bases and J dropped 7; count of bases not matched to a gene: 8. The CDR3 has 14 residues. The CDR3 reads CASSPRQGTGEQYF. As DNA, the CDR3 is TGTGCCAGCTCACCCCGACAGGGGACGGGGGAGCAGTACTTC.